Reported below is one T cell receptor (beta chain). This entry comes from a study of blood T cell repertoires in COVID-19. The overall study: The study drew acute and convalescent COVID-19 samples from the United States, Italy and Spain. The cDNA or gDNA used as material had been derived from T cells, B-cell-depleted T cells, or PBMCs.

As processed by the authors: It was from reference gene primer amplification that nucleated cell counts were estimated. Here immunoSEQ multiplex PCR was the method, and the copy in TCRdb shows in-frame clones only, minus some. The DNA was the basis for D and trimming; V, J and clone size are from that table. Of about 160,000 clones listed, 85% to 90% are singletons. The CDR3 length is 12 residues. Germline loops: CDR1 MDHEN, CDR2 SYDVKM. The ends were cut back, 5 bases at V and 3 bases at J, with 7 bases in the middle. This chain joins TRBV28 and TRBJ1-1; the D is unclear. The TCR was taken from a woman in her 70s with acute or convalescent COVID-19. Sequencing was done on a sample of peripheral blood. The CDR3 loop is CASSPRDTEAFF. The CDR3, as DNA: TGTGCCAGCAGTCCTCGGGACACTGAAGCTTTCTTT.